A single sample gave rise to the 16 T cell receptor beta chains below, sequenced in a study of blood T cells in healthy people across ages. Using a J-beta primer mix together with a sample-barcoded 5' primer, a second PCR was run for roughly 6 to 12 cycles. Via MiXCR, TCRdb re-called the 5' RACE reads, giving one row per CDR3 protein. The profile covers around 1.5 million distinct CDR3 sequences, with approximately 32% appearing a single time and 11% taken by the ten largest. The sample taken for sequencing was blood. The receptors stem from a woman under 40 in good health.

This chain links TRBV6-1 with TRBJ2-5; D tentatively fits TRBD1 or TRBD2 (5 bases each). Trimming removed 4 bases at V and 3 bases at J, with 18 bases between. The CDR3 has 16 amino acids. Germline CDR1 MNHNS, CDR2 SASEGT. The CDR3 DNA follows: TGTGCCAGCAGTGGGGGGAATCGGGACGTTAAAGAGACCCAGTACTTC. Translated: CASSGGNRDVKETQYF.

CDR3 sequence reads: CASSEAGLRTKYSGYTF. CDR3 bases: TGTGCCAGCAGTGAAGCAGGACTAAGGACCAAGTATTCTGGCTACACCTTC. The chain combines TRBV6-1 with TRBJ1-2; the D is unclear. Trimming left V 0 bases short and J 7 bases short, with 21 bases between. This CDR3 spans 17 amino acids. Germline CDR1 MNHNS, CDR2 SASEGT.

In this sample, this clonotype turned up once. The chain links TRBV28 to TRBJ2-1, with D maybe TRBD2 (5 bases). Trimming shortened V by 11 bases and J by 0 bases, and 14 bases separated the two germline ends. The CDR3 extends over 14 amino acids. Germline V gives CDR1 MDHEN, CDR2 SYDVKM. The CDR3 protein is CALSPEASYNEQFF. The CDR3, as DNA: TGTGCCCTCAGTCCGGAGGCCTCCTACAATGAGCAGTTCTTC.

This clonotype was observed once. The rearrangement joins TRBV27 to TRBJ1-2; weak D call: TRBD1 (5 bases). The germline CDR1 and CDR2 sequences are MNHEY and SMNVEV (reference sequence). This CDR3 contains 17 residues. Trimming cost V 6 bases and J 5 bases, with 25 bases left between them. The CDR3: CASRPDSGGRFGYGYTF. In DNA form, the CDR3 reads TGTGCCAGCAGACCAGACAGTGGAGGCCGATTTGGGTATGGCTACACCTTC.

This chain uses TRBV2 with TRBJ2-5; D might be TRBD2 (7 bases). There are 14 residues in the CDR3. The germline CDR1 and CDR2 sequences are SNHLY and FYNNEI. The V end was cut by 7 bases, the J end by 4 bases, with 16 bases between. CDR3 nucleotide sequence: TGTGCCAGCACCCAACGGGGGGCCGGAGAGACCCAGTACTTC. Translated, it gives CASTQRGAGETQYF.

This chain connects TRBV9 to TRBJ2-1; D is tentatively TRBD1 or TRBD2 (5 bases each). This CDR3 comprises 16 residues. V was shortened by 3 bases and J by 9 bases, with 22 bases between the two germline ends. The germline CDR1 and CDR2 sequences are SGDLS and YYNGEE. CDR3: CASSGETRGQMGEQFF. CDR3 in DNA: TGTGCCAGCAGCGGCGAGACCCGGGGCCAAATGGGTGAGCAGTTCTTC.

About this clonotype itself: Possible read error: a much larger clone is one base away. This rearrangement joins TRBV29-1 to TRBJ2-4; possibly TRBD2 for D (6 bases). The end of the DNA aligns better with TRBJ2-7, so the J call may be wrong. The CDR3 covers 19 residues. Germline V gene data show CDR1 as SQVTM and CDR2 as ANQGSEA. The CDR3 DNA reads TGCAGCGTTGAGTTCCCCGGGACTGGCGGGACCCCGGTCACCTACGAGCAGTACTTC. This gives the protein CSVEFPGTGGTPVTYEQYF.

The chain has TRBV10-1 and TRBJ1-2; D not resolved. The germline V and J ends were trimmed by 2 bases and 8 bases, with 12 bases remaining between them. CDR3 length equals 13 residues. CDR1 and CDR2 from the germline V gene are WNHNN and SYGVQD (reference sequence). The CDR3 nucleotides read TGCGCCAGCAGTGAGGGCAGCGGCCGCGGCTACACCTTC. This codes for CASSEGSGRGYTF.

J is TRBJ1-4 and V is TRBV4-1; 9 positions match TRBD1. With 3 bases clipped from V and 6 bases from J, the junction kept 8 bases outside the gene matches. From germline, CDR1 is MGHRA and CDR2 YSYEKL. The CDR3 consists of 16 residues. The CDR3 region is CASSQANRGQDEKLFF. CDR3 in DNA: TGCGCCAGCAGCCAGGCAAACAGGGGGCAGGATGAAAAACTGTTTTTT.

V and J are TRBV18 and TRBJ1-5, with D hard to call. Trimming pared 2 bases from V and 13 bases from J, leaving 12 bases between. Germline V gene data show CDR1 as KGHSH and CDR2 as LQKENI. The CDR3 covers 12 residues. The CDR3 sequence: CASSPEGYRQHF. The CDR3 DNA follows: TGTGCCAGCTCACCAGAGGGCTACAGACAGCATTTT.

Note on this clonotype: At one boundary the junction diverges from the germline segment, which might be a read error. The rearrangement joins TRBV2 to TRBJ1-1; D gene uncertain. Germline V gene sequence: CDR1 SNHLY, CDR2 FYNNEI. The CDR3 runs 13 residues. The CDR3 is CAGSENLRTEAFF. The CDR3 DNA sequence: TGTGCCGGCAGTGAGAACCTGAGGACTGAAGCTTTCTTT.

The chain is built from TRBV19 and TRBJ2-7, with TRBD2 identical over 7 bases. This CDR3 has 14 residues. Trimming cost V 4 bases and J 0 bases; bases outside gene matches: 3. Germline lookup yields CDR1 LNHDA and CDR2 SQIVND (reference sequence). The CDR3, as DNA: TGTGCCAGTAGTAAGGGACTATTCTCCTACGAGCAGTACTTC. It specifies CASSKGLFSYEQYF.

V is TRBV5-1 and J is TRBJ2-1; 13 bases are a match to TRBD2. With 8 bases clipped from V and 6 bases from J, the junction kept 11 bases outside the gene matches. The CDR3 extends over 16 amino acids. CDR1 is SGHRS, CDR2 YFSETQ, per germline. DNA of the CDR3: TGCGCCAGTTTTAAGACTAGCGGGGGGTTTGGCAATGAGCAGTTCTTC. Translating gives CASFKTSGGFGNEQFF.

This clonotype was seen more than once but under ten times. The chain couples TRBV12-3 or TRBV12-4 to TRBJ2-1; D possibly matches TRBD1 or TRBD2 (6 bases each). The V end was cut by 2 bases, the J end by 4 bases, with 15 bases between. This CDR3 has 16 amino acids. The CDR3 spells CASSLTITGRYNEQFF. The CDR3 bases are TGTGCCAGCAGTTTAACTATTACAGGGAGGTACAATGAGCAGTTCTTC.

On this clonotype: Being one base from a much bigger clone, this may be a read error. This chain links TRBV4-1 with TRBJ1-2; D remains ambiguous. CDR3 length: 14 amino acids. Germline V gives CDR1 MGHRA, CDR2 YSYEKL. Deletions cut 1 base from V and 10 bases from J, with 16 bases between. The CDR3 nucleotides read TGCGCCAGCAGCCAAGTCCGGGGAGGCAATGACTACACCTTC. Encoded protein: CASSQVRGGNDYTF.

The CDR3 protein is CASSCQSAGGEAFF. The CDR3 coding sequence is TGTGCCAGCAGTTGTCAGTCGGCAGGGGGTGAAGCTTTCTTT. The rearrangement links TRBV12-3 or TRBV12-4 to TRBJ1-1; 7 bases align to TRBD1. This CDR3 is 14 amino acids long. The V and J ends lost 4 bases and 7 bases, in that order; junction bases with no gene match: 9.